These T cell receptor beta chains were read from a single sample in a study of Graves' ophthalmopathy and Graves' hyperthyroidism. MiXCR was run by TCRdb on the multiplex PCR reads, yielding one entry per CDR3 protein. The profile covers 300,000 to 500,000 distinct CDR3 sequences, with approximately 15% appearing a single time and roughly 7% taken by the ten largest. Material: peripheral blood. The source of these receptors is a woman between 18 and 30 years old with stable Graves' hyperthyroidism. CDR3s include the opening cysteine and the closing phenylalanine or tryptophan. D genes are given only for firm matches. Rows may omit the clone size; those that give it use once, few, many or a size class.

TRBJ1-5 | many | TRBV2 | 13 | - | CASRSASNQPQHF | TGTGCCAGCAGATCAGCTAGCAATCAGCCCCAGCATTTT
TRBJ2-2 | - | TRBV4-2 | 17 | - | CASSQDRAGQLDGELFF | TGTGCCAGCAGCCAAGATCGGGCAGGGCAGCTAGACGGGGAGCTGTTTTTT
TRBJ1-2 | many | TRBV7-2 | 15 | TRBD1 | CASSLSQGEGYGYTF | TGTGCCAGCAGCTTATCGCAGGGGGAAGGCTATGGCTACACCTTC
TRBJ2-5 | - | TRBV15 | 13 | - | CATSPRWQETQYF | TGTGCCACCAGCCCTCGATGGCAAGAGACCCAGTACTTC
TRBJ2-7 | many | TRBV11-2 | 17 | - | CASSLGRVWDSNYEQYF | TGTGCCAGCAGCTTAGGCCGGGTTTGGGACTCCAACTACGAGCAGTACTTC
TRBJ2-2 | few | TRBV5-1 | 19 | TRBD2 | CASSLDSWRRGANTGELFF | TGCGCCAGCAGCTTGGACTCCTGGCGGCGGGGGGCGAACACCGGGGAGCTGTTTTTT
TRBJ1-2 | many | TRBV5-1 | 16 | - | CASSLPGEALNYGYTF | TGCGCCAGCAGCCTCCCAGGGGAGGCCCTTAACTATGGCTACACCTTC
TRBJ2-5 | - | TRBV7-2 | 14 | TRBD2 | CASSSSGRWETQYF | TGTGCCAGCAGCAGTAGCGGGAGATGGGAGACCCAGTACTTC
TRBJ1-5 | many | TRBV20-1 | 16 | TRBD1 | CSARDRGSNSNQPQHF | TGCAGTGCTAGAGACAGGGGGAGTAATAGCAATCAGCCCCAGCATTTT
TRBJ1-5 | many | TRBV9 | 13 | TRBD1 | CASSAGGSQPQHF | TGTGCCAGCAGCGCAGGGGGGTCGCAGCCCCAGCATTTT
TRBJ2-2 | many | TRBV6-1 | 15 | TRBD1 | CASSGRDRGTGELFF | TGTGCCAGCAGTGGCCGGGACAGGGGGACCGGGGAGCTGTTTTTT
TRBJ2-2 | many | TRBV24-1 | 16 | - | CATSDPPGQDAGELFF | TGTGCCACCAGTGATCCCCCTGGGCAGGATGCCGGGGAGCTGTTTTTT